Following are 29 T cell receptor beta chains from one sample sequenced in a study of CD8 T cells in ankylosing spondylitis. TCRdb processed the 5' RACE reads anew with MiXCR; each CDR3 protein has one entry. Of about 700,000 distinct CDR3 sequences listed, 19% were seen once; the top ten hold 15% to 20%. No antigens are known for them. Study-wide results and caveats: Made up of roughly 8 highly homologous variants, a TCR beta motif appeared characteristic of ankylosing spondylitis blood.

Sequences were obtained from blood, either unsorted or a sorted T cell fraction (not recorded which). All receptors come from a male donor with ankylosing spondylitis.

This chain links TRBV7-8 with TRBJ2-7, with 9 nucleotides matching TRBD1. CDR3 size: 16 residues. V was pared by 4 bases and J by 5 bases, with 12 bases of the junction left unmatched. Germline V gene data show CDR1 as SGHVS and CDR2 as FQNEAQ. CDR3 coding DNA: TGTGCCAGCAGCTACCCCCAGACAGGGGGTTTAGACGAGCAGTACTTC. Residues: CASSYPQTGGLDEQYF.

This clonotype was seen a handful of times. The CDR3 here is CASSRWGTTYEQYF. The CDR3 nucleotides are TGTGCCAGCAGTCGCTGGGGGACGACCTACGAGCAGTACTTC. The chain combines TRBV12-3 or TRBV12-4 with TRBJ2-7; the D gene could be TRBD1 or TRBD2 (5 bases each). This CDR3 is 14 amino acids long. The V end lost 5 bases, the J end lost 2 bases, and 13 bases lay between the germline ends.

This clonotype was observed a handful of times. The V and J genes are TRBV29-1 and TRBJ1-1, with 9 bases aligning to TRBD1. The CDR3 contains 15 residues. Germline values: CDR1 SQVTM, CDR2 ANQGSEA. The ends lost 6 bases at V and 4 bases at J; junction bases unmatched: 12. The CDR3 region is CSVEGQGSFATEAFF. The CDR3 coding sequence is TGCAGCGTGGAGGGACAGGGAAGTTTCGCCACTGAAGCTTTCTTT.

This chain uses TRBV28 with TRBJ2-1; possible D gene TRBD2, 6 bases. The CDR3 is made up of 12 amino acids. Trimming removed 5 bases at V and 14 bases at J, with 16 bases between. Germline assignment: CDR1 MDHEN and CDR2 SYDVKM. CDR3: CASSPSGESKFF. Here the CDR3 DNA reads TGTGCCAGCAGTCCCTCGGGGGAATCAAAGTTCTTC.

The V call is TRBV28, the J call TRBJ2-3, with 8 bases matching TRBD2. The CDR3 contains 19 residues. The V segment lost 1 base and the J segment 4 bases; nucleotides outside the gene matches: 16. Germline-derived CDR1 and CDR2 are MDHEN and SYDVKM. In DNA, the CDR3 is TGTGCCAGCAGTTTATCCGAAGGCGGGAGGCCTCCCAAATCAGATACGCAGTATTTT. The encoded protein is CASSLSEGGRPPKSDTQYF. Full variable domain (rest looked up from reference TRBV28 and TRBJ2-3): DVKVTQSSRYLVKRTGEKVFLECVQDMDHENMFWYRQDPGLGLRLIYFSYDVKMKEKGDIPEGYSVSREKKERFSLILESASTNQTSMYLCASSLSEGGRPPKSDTQYFGPGTRLTVL.

This rearrangement joins TRBV7-9 to TRBJ2-5; the D call may be TRBD1 or TRBD2 (5 bases each). The CDR3 has 13 residues. Germline CDR1 is SEHNR and CDR2 is FQNEAQ (reference sequence). Trimming left V 4 bases short and J 4 bases short, with 10 bases between. The DNA of the CDR3 is TGTGCCAGCAGCTCGTGGGACCGAGAGACCCAGTACTTC. Translated, it gives CASSSWDRETQYF.

This clonotype was recorded a few times. V gene TRBV4-1 combines with J gene TRBJ2-7; 9 bases match TRBD2. CDR1 MGHRA and CDR2 YSYEKL come from the germline V gene. The CDR3 covers 19 residues. With 1 base clipped from V and 0 bases from J, the junction kept 13 bases outside the gene matches. CDR3 bases: TGCGCCAGCAGCCAAGGAAGGTCGGATAGCGGGAGACTCTCCTACGAGCAGTACTTC. This codes for CASSQGRSDSGRLSYEQYF.

The V call is TRBV7-9, the J call TRBJ2-2; 8 bases agree with TRBD1. Germline trimming cut 5 bases from V and 1 base from J; bases unmatched to any gene: 9. The CDR3 spans 17 residues. The germline gives CDR1 SEHNR, CDR2 FQNEAQ (reference sequence). For the CDR3, the DNA is TGTGCCAGCAGCGGCCGGACAGGGTCCCTGAACACCGGGGAGCTGTTTTTT. As protein: CASSGRTGSLNTGELFF.

The chain carries TRBV12-3 or TRBV12-4 and TRBJ1-5, with D perhaps TRBD1 (6 bases). CDR3 length: 15 residues. The V end lost 3 bases, the J end lost 4 bases, and 13 bases lay between the germline ends. The CDR3 region is CASSFGQGTNQPQHF. The CDR3 nucleotides are TGTGCCAGCAGTTTTGGGCAGGGGACGAATCAGCCCCAGCATTTT.

This clonotype was seen more than once but under ten times. This chain links TRBV6-1 with TRBJ2-1; a possible D gene is TRBD1 (5 bases). The CDR3 extends over 15 amino acids. Per germline, CDR1 MNHNS and CDR2 SASEGT. The germline V and J ends were trimmed by 7 bases and 7 bases, with 20 bases remaining between them. The CDR3 reads CASTPRRDGRNEQFF. The CDR3 region has the DNA TGTGCCAGCACCCCCCGCAGGGATGGAAGGAATGAGCAGTTCTTC.

This clonotype came up a few times. The junction and the germline gene differ at one end; a read error may be behind it. The chain joins TRBV7-2 to TRBJ2-5, with 7 nucleotides matching TRBD2. The CDR3 consists of 16 residues. The germline CDR1 and CDR2 sequences are SGHTA and FQGNSA. Here the CDR3 DNA reads TGTGCCAGCAGCTTAGTATTTGCGGGAGAGCAAGGGACCCAGTACTTC. It codes for CASSLVFAGEQGTQYF.

This clonotype was observed a few times. The chain employs TRBV18 and TRBJ2-5, with a possible D match to TRBD1 (5 bases). Trimming left V 2 bases short and J 5 bases short, with 9 bases between. From germline, CDR1 is KGHSH and CDR2 LQKENI. The length of the CDR3 is 13 residues. CDR3 residues: CASSPRGKETQYF. The CDR3 DNA follows: TGTGCCAGCTCACCAAGGGGCAAGGAGACCCAGTACTTC.

This sequence joins TRBV20-1 and TRBJ1-5; D is ambiguous. V was clipped by 4 bases and J by 4 bases, with 11 bases between them. The CDR3 has 13 residues. Germline-derived CDR1 and CDR2 are DFQATT and SNEGSKA (reference sequence). The CDR3 sequence: CSAKSTVNQPQHF. The CDR3 DNA sequence: TGCAGTGCTAAAAGTACGGTTAATCAGCCCCAGCATTTT.

This clonotype turned up a few times. This chain links TRBV6-4 with TRBJ1-5; D remains unclear. This CDR3 contains 14 residues. Trimming stripped 3 bases from V and 4 bases from J, with 10 bases between. In germline, CDR1 is MRHNA, CDR2 SNTAGT. The chain's CDR3 is CASSEFPGNQPQHF. CDR3 bases: TGTGCCAGCAGTGAGTTTCCTGGGAATCAGCCCCAGCATTTT.

The chain uses TRBV12-3 or TRBV12-4 and TRBJ2-5; possible D gene TRBD1, 6 bases. V lost 8 bases to trimming and J lost 5 bases, with 24 bases between them. The CDR3 spans 16 residues. The CDR3 nucleotides read TGTGCCAGCCGATCACAGGGCCTTCTCCCCGGGGAGACCCAGTACTTC. Residues: CASRSQGLLPGETQYF.

This clonotype appeared a few times. J is TRBJ2-1 and V is TRBV20-1, with D maybe TRBD2 (6 bases). Germline V gene data show CDR1 as DFQATT and CDR2 as SNEGSKA (reference sequence). CDR3 size: 14 residues. The ends were cut back, 3 bases at V and 4 bases at J, with 13 bases in the middle. CDR3 residues: CSASLLATYNEQFF. The CDR3 bases are TGCAGTGCTAGTCTGCTAGCGACGTACAATGAGCAGTTCTTC.

This clonotype came up once. V is TRBV9 and J is TRBJ2-3; weak D call: TRBD1 (5 bases). The CDR3 has 13 amino acids. Trimming removed 3 bases from V and 4 bases from J, with 9 bases in between. The germline V gene has CDR1 SGDLS and CDR2 YYNGEE. The CDR3 loop reads CASSARQSDTQYF. The CDR3 DNA sequence: TGTGCCAGCAGCGCCCGACAGTCAGATACGCAGTATTTT.

This clonotype has a count of ten or more. V gene TRBV5-1 combines with J gene TRBJ2-2, with TRBD1 as a possible D gene (5 bases). The V end was cut by 1 base, the J end by 0 bases, with 10 bases between. Germline CDR1 reads SGHRS; CDR2 reads YFSETQ. The CDR3 contains 16 residues. This CDR3 is CASSLRAGSNTGELFF. In DNA form, the CDR3 reads TGCGCCAGCAGCTTGCGTGCAGGGTCGAACACCGGGGAGCTGTTTTTT.

The chain links TRBV2 to TRBJ2-3, with 7 bases that match TRBD1. Losses at the gene ends were 8 bases for V and 1 base for J; bases not matched to a gene: 9. The CDR3 length is 15 residues. The V gene's germline CDR1 is SNHLY and CDR2 FYNNEI. The CDR3 region is CASLPSGQGTDTQYF. DNA of the CDR3: TGTGCCAGCCTCCCCTCCGGACAGGGCACAGATACGCAGTATTTT.

CDR3 sequence (DNA): TGTGCCAGCAGCTTAGCGGGGGGCTTTGGGGGGACCCAGTACTTC. Translation gives CASSLAGGFGGTQYF. V usage is TRBV7-3 and J usage is TRBJ2-5; 8 nucleotides match TRBD2. Germline lookup yields CDR1 SGHTA and CDR2 FQGTGA. The CDR3 covers 15 residues. Trimming cost V 2 bases and J 7 bases; bases outside gene matches: 9. Combining the CDR3 with reference TRBV7-3 and TRBJ2-5 gives the whole variable domain GAGVSQTPSNKVTEKGKYVELRCDPISGHTALYWYRQSLGQGPEFLIYFQGTGAADDSGLPNDRFFAVRPEGSVSTLKIQRTERGDSAVYLCASSLAGGFGGTQYFGPGTRLLVL.

The chain recombines TRBV20-1 with TRBJ1-2; 7 nucleotides agree with TRBD1. The CDR3 runs 16 residues. Trimming removed 1 base from V and 6 bases from J; junction bases left unmatched: 14. The V gene's germline CDR1 is DFQATT and CDR2 SNEGSKA (reference sequence). CDR3 sequence: CSARAPGTVRADGYTF. The DNA of the CDR3 is TGCAGTGCTAGAGCCCCCGGGACAGTGCGTGCCGATGGCTACACCTTC.

Only a few counts were recorded for this clonotype. This rearrangement joins TRBV12-3 or TRBV12-4 to TRBJ1-2; 11 positions agree with TRBD1. The CDR3 spans 14 residues. J was trimmed by 4 bases and V by 8 bases; bases with no gene match: 6. In DNA, the CDR3 is TGTGCCAGCTCGGGACAGGGGGTATTCTATGGCTACACCTTC. Translated: CASSGQGVFYGYTF.

The sample holds a few counts of this clonotype. This chain connects TRBV6-1 to TRBJ1-1, with D maybe TRBD1 (5 bases). Trimming cost V 1 base and J 7 bases, with 10 bases left between them. Looked up from germline, CDR1 is MNHNS and CDR2 is SASEGT. The CDR3 is made up of 13 amino acids. The CDR3 DNA reads TGTGCCAGCAGTGAAGGGGACCAGGTTGAAGCTTTCTTT. This codes for CASSEGDQVEAFF.

The J gene is TRBJ2-3, the V gene TRBV12-3 or TRBV12-4; 8 bases align to TRBD2. After removal of 7 bases from V and 1 base from J, the junction contained 16 bases not matched to a gene. This CDR3 contains 18 residues. DNA for the CDR3: TGTGCCAGCACTCCATCGGGGGATTCGGGACTAGGCACAGATACGCAGTATTTT. Protein product: CASTPSGDSGLGTDTQYF.

The chain is built from TRBV3-1 and TRBJ2-7; no definite D call. Germline CDR1 and CDR2: LGHDT and YNNKEL (reference sequence). CDR3 size: 15 residues. V lost 0 bases to trimming and J lost 2 bases, with 11 bases between them. The CDR3, as DNA: TGTGCCAGCAGCCAAGATCGCAGGTTCCCCTACGAGCAGTACTTC. Protein sequence: CASSQDRRFPYEQYF.

This clonotype came up a few times. This chain uses TRBV20-1 with TRBJ2-5; TRBD2 is a possible D gene (7 bases). Germline loops: CDR1 DFQATT, CDR2 SNEGSKA (reference sequence). The CDR3 is made up of 14 amino acids. Trimming removed 7 bases from V and 1 base from J, with 16 bases in between. The CDR3 loop is CSEGRGGSQETQYF. The DNA of the CDR3 is TGCAGTGAAGGGAGGGGGGGTTCCCAAGAGACCCAGTACTTC.

This clonotype was observed a handful of times. This chain connects TRBV9 to TRBJ2-1, with 11 bases aligning to TRBD2. In germline, CDR1 is SGDLS, CDR2 YYNGEE. The trim removed 0 bases at V and 7 bases at J, leaving 3 bases unmatched. The CDR3 contains 15 residues. The CDR3 DNA is TGTGCCAGCAGCGTAGCGACTAGCGGGATTAATGAGCAGTTCTTC. It codes for CASSVATSGINEQFF. The full variable domain, its missing parts supplied by reference TRBV9 and TRBJ2-1, is DSGVTQTPKHLITATGQRVTLRCSPRSGDLSVYWYQQSLDQGLQFLIQYYNGEERAKGNILERFSAQQFPDLHSELNLSSLELGDSALYFCASSVATSGINEQFFGPGTRLTVL.

This clonotype was counted only a few times. The J gene is TRBJ2-1, the V gene TRBV7-3, with TRBD2 identical over 12 bases. This CDR3 spans 18 amino acids. CDR1 and CDR2 from the germline V gene are SGHTA and FQGTGA. V lost 1 base, J lost 4 bases, and 8 bases stayed unmatched. The CDR3 sequence: CASSLKASGGVKYNEQFF. For the CDR3, the DNA is TGTGCCAGCAGCTTAAAGGCTAGCGGGGGGGTAAAATACAATGAGCAGTTCTTC.

This sequence joins TRBV4-1 and TRBJ2-7; D is ambiguous. Germline assignment: CDR1 MGHRA and CDR2 YSYEKL. Trimming pared 0 bases from V and 3 bases from J, leaving 6 bases between. This CDR3 is 13 amino acids long. The CDR3 coding sequence is TGCGCCAGCAGCCAAGATCCCTACTACGAGCAGTACTTC. Its translation: CASSQDPYYEQYF.